The following is a T cell receptor (beta chain) sequence with its context. Via MiXCR, TCRdb re-called the 5' RACE reads, giving one row per CDR3 protein. Seen here are hundreds of thousands of distinct CDR3 sequences, about a fifth observed once, and the top ten hold approximately 0.5%. These data come from a study of identical twins. J lost 9 bases, V lost 1 base, and 6 bases had no gene match. CDR3 length: 16 residues. CDR1 and CDR2 from the germline V gene are SGHAT and FQNNGV. In addition, the sample was reused for a study of yellow fever vaccine responses in identical twins.

This receptor was identified in a woman aged 18 to 35 in good health. Sequencing was carried out using CD4+ T cells sorted from blood. The rearrangement links TRBV11-2 to TRBJ2-1; 13 positions agree with TRBD2. CDR3 coding DNA: TGTGCCAGCAGCTTAGTATGGACTAGCGGGAGTCCTGAGCAGTTCTTC. It codes for CASSLVWTSGSPEQFF.